This T cell receptor beta chain comes out of a study of T-cell reconstitution after alpha-beta-depleted transplantation in children (dated by TCRdb to 2016 to 2018). Describing the broader study: The study quantitatively tracked T-cell immune reconstitution after TCRalphabeta/CD19-depleted allogeneic hematopoietic cell transplantation in children using TCR repertoire profiling.

What the authors observed across the whole study: The apparently early alphabetaT-cell count recovery about two months after transplant was reportedly dependent on only several hundred rapidly expanded clones derived from non-depleted graft cells. In some patients, the high TCRbeta diversity seen at day 60 was put down to recipient T cells and intrathymic progenitors that had survived conditioning. The frequencies of hyperexpanded clones fell over the following months, and after one year, T-cell counts and TCRbeta diversity were mostly attributed to newly produced T cells.

What the treatment or condition label conveys for this sample: allogeneic hematopoietic cell transplantation with graft depleted of TCRalphabeta T cells and CD19 B cells. Transplant recipients were children who received TCRalphabeta/CD19-depleted allogeneic hematopoietic cell grafts. The CDR3 spans 16 residues, from the cysteine through the phenylalanine. Just the 48-base CDR3 DNA is kept, in frame starting at base 1. Trimming removed 3 bases from V and 2 bases from J; the gene matches leave 10 bases unexplained. The germline V gene encodes CDR1 DFQATT and CDR2 SNEGSKA (reference sequence). Library creation used PCR. The listed sequencing device is Illumina HiSeq 2500. To normalize quantification of the TCRbeta repertoire, the TCR libraries were built with molecular barcoding that relied on unique molecular identifiers. TCRdb itself trimmed the public reads at Q25 with fastp, ran MiXCR and retained productive beta chains. Entries that share a CDR3 protein sequence are merged under the most common genes and DNA. The sample table holds just under 150,000 distinct CDR3 sequences, of which more than 8% were seen once. The ten biggest clones cover less than 20% of the sample.

This clonotype was seen many times. Its antigen is still unknown. Base qualities are not at hand, and no much larger clone is one base apart. The receptor comes from a female patient aged 2-9 years who had a stem cell transplant for congenital amegakaryocytic thrombocytopenia, so the T cells may come from the graft donor. This chain joins TRBV20-1 to TRBJ2-7; TRBD2 agrees with 10 junctional bases. The sample was PBMCs, mostly from graft donor cells, taken 180 days after TCRalphabeta/CD19-depleted stem cell transplant. The nucleotide sequence is given as TGCAGTGCTAGGTTCTTAAGCGGGGGGGATCCCTACGAGCAGTACTTC. This is translated as CSARFLSGGDPYEQYF.